This T cell receptor beta chain was recorded in a study of CXCR3-negative and CXCR3-positive naive CD8 T cells. Notes on the study in general: More hydrophobic TRB CDR3s were found in CXCR3-positive naive cells than in CXCR3-negative naive cells. High diversity, comparable across both naive subsets, contrasted with much lower diversity in memory CD8+ cells.

Comment on this clonotype: What it recognizes is unknown.

UMI-tagged TRB cDNA libraries were built via 5' RACE. Using the 5' RACE reads, TCRdb records one entry per CDR3 protein without DNA. The sample spans approximately 120,000 distinct CDR3 sequences; the ten largest clones claim 0.36%. CDR1 SGDLS and CDR2 YYNGEE come from the germline V gene. The length of the CDR3 is 15 residues. Input material: naive CXCR3+ CD8+ T cells from blood. Stated subset: CD45RO-CCR7+CD27+CD95- naive CD8+ T cells expressing CXCR3 (TNR3+). V is TRBV9 and J is TRBJ2-1; checking the TCRdb D call of TRBD1 is not possible without DNA. The TCR was taken from a human donor in good health. Some clones in this sample may be carry-over from other donors' samples. CDR3 residues: CASSVGTVGSNEQFF.